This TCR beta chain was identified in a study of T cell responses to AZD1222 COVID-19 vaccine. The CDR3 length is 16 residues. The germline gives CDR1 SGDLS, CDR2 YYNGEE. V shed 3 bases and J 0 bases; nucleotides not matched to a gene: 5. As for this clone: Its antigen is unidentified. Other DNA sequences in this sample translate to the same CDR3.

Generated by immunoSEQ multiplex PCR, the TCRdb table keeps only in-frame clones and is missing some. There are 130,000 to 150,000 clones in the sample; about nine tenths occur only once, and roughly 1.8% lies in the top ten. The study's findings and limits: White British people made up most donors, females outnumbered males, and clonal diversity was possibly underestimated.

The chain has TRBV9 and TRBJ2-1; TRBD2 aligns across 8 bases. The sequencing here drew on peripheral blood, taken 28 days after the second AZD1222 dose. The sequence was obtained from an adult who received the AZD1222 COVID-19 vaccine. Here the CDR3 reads CASSATSGSSYNEQFF. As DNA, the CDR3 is TGTGCCAGCAGCGCTACTAGCGGCAGCTCCTACAATGAGCAGTTCTTC.